The 11 T cell receptor beta chains given below trace back to one sample, sequenced in a study of Ad26.COV2.S vaccination and SARS-CoV-2 variants. The assay was immunoSEQ multiplex PCR, and TCRdb's table has in-frame clones only and misses some. The sample yields some 390,000 clones, 75% to 90% seen once. Noted treatment: about 20 received Ad26.COV2.S at low or high dose, single or two shots; about 5 received placebo; per-sample allocation not given. Specimens were obtained on day 63 following the first vaccine or placebo injection. The specimen was peripheral blood, collected in a trial of Ad26.COV2.S vaccine versus placebo. The receptor set was obtained from a person between 18 and 59 years old who received the Ad26.COV2.S COVID-19 vaccine or a placebo.

This clone was recorded once. The rearrangement joins TRBV29-1 to TRBJ1-2; 9 nucleotides match TRBD1. Germline CDR1 SQVTM, CDR2 ANQGSEA. This CDR3 contains 16 residues. V lost 7 bases and J lost 1; bases outside the gene matches: 13. Here the CDR3 DNA reads TGCAGCGCTAGAGATTTTCGACAGGGGGGTAACTATGGCTACACCTTC. Its protein is CSARDFRQGGNYGYTF.

The sample holds one count of this clone. The rearrangement joins TRBV15 to TRBJ2-1; TRBD2 aligns across 9 bases. The CDR3 runs 18 residues. Germline V CDR1 and CDR2: LNHNV, YYDKDF (reference sequence). Germline trimming cut 5 bases from V and 5 bases from J; bases unmatched to any gene: 16. CDR3 in DNA: TGTGCCACCAGCCGGGCCCCCTTTCTAGCGGGGATGAACAATGAGCAGTTCTTC. Translated: CATSRAPFLAGMNNEQFF.

The genes are TRBV16 and TRBJ1-1, with D maybe TRBD1 (5 bases). Germline V lookup: CDR1 KGHSY, CDR2 FQNENV. This CDR3 is built from 13 residues. Trimming took off 2 bases at V and 3 bases at J, with 7 bases between the two ends. The CDR3 sequence: CASSQGRDTEAFF. The CDR3 bases are TGTGCCAGCAGCCAAGGCAGGGACACTGAAGCTTTCTTT.

The chain joins TRBV11-2 to TRBJ1-6; TRBD1 matches 9 bases. Trimming at V came to 1 base and at J to 9 bases, leaving 4 bases not matched to a gene. The CDR3 contains 15 residues. Germline V gives CDR1 SGHAT, CDR2 FQNNGV. Here the CDR3 reads CASSLVRDRASPLHF. Written as DNA, the CDR3 is TGTGCCAGCAGCTTAGTACGGGACAGGGCTTCACCCCTCCACTTT.

The genes are TRBV2 and TRBJ2-2; TRBD2 matches at 8 bases. CDR1 SNHLY and CDR2 FYNNEI come from the germline V gene. The CDR3 is made up of 14 amino acids. V trimming: 3 bases; J trimming: 7 bases; junction bases outside the gene matches: 4. The CDR3 sequence: CASSDKAGGGELFF. In DNA, the CDR3 is TGTGCCAGCAGTGATAAGGCGGGGGGCGGGGAGCTGTTTTTT.

J is TRBJ2-1 and V is TRBV14; weak D call: TRBD2 (5 bases). The CDR3 runs 16 residues. Germline values: CDR1 SGHDN, CDR2 FVKESK. Trimming removed 2 bases at V and 4 bases at J, with 15 bases between. This CDR3 is CASSQQQAGVYNEQFF. In DNA form, the CDR3 reads TGTGCCAGCAGCCAACAGCAGGCCGGGGTATACAATGAGCAGTTCTTC. The entire variable domain, with the rest obtained from reference TRBV14 and TRBJ2-1, is as follows: EAGVTQFPSHSVIEKGQTVTLRCDPISGHDNLYWYRRVMGKEIKFLLHFVKESKQDESGMPNNRFLAERTGGTYSTLKVQPAELEDSGVYFCASSQQQAGVYNEQFFGPGTRLTVL.

The chain is built from TRBV6-6 and TRBJ1-1; tentative D call: TRBD1 (5 bases). The CDR3 covers 16 residues. Germline-derived CDR1 and CDR2 are MNHNY and SVGAGI (reference sequence). V lost 0 bases, J lost 1 base, and 12 bases lay in between. CDR3 nucleotide sequence: TGTGCCAGCAGTTACTCCCTGGGGGGGAAGAACACTGAAGCTTTCTTT. Its translation: CASSYSLGGKNTEAFF.

For the CDR3, the DNA is TGTGCCAGCAGTTACGTAGGTTCAGTCGGGGATACGCAGTATTTT. It codes for CASSYVGSVGDTQYF. The chain carries TRBV6-5 and TRBJ2-3; D remains unclear. Germline loops: CDR1 MNHEY, CDR2 SVGAGI. This CDR3 has 15 residues. V was shortened by 2 bases and J by 6 bases, with 15 bases between the two germline ends.

The chain couples TRBV27 to TRBJ2-1; TRBD2 agrees at 7 bases. The CDR3 extends over 14 amino acids. Germline V lookup: CDR1 MNHEY, CDR2 SMNVEV (reference sequence). The junction had 12 bases not matched to a gene; V was cut back by 8 bases and J by 8 bases. CDR3 bases: TGTGCCAGCTCCGGACTAGAAAGGCTGGATGAGCAGTTCTTC. Its protein is CASSGLERLDEQFF.

The chain joins TRBV10-3 to TRBJ1-4; D is unclear. V dropped 5 bases and J dropped 3 bases, with 10 bases sitting between them. There are 14 residues in the CDR3. Germline CDR1 ENHRY, CDR2 SYGVKD. The CDR3 coding sequence is TGTGCCATCAGTCAGGCCAGCTCTAATGAAAAACTGTTTTTT. Its translation is CAISQASSNEKLFF.

This chain joins TRBV4-1 and TRBJ1-1; D unclear. The CDR3 extends over 13 amino acids. The V end lost 4 bases, the J end lost 2 bases, and 8 bases lay between the germline ends. Germline V gene data show CDR1 as MGHRA and CDR2 as YSYEKL. Here the CDR3 reads CASSPTFNTEAFF. The CDR3 region has the DNA TGCGCCAGCAGCCCCACTTTCAACACTGAAGCTTTCTTT.